This T cell receptor beta chain is drawn from a study of vaccination effects on CD4 cells after COVID-19. Regarding the study as a whole: Only a few convalescent patients and no early post-infection timepoints featured in the study.

Profiled with immunoSEQ multiplex PCR; TCRdb holds only in-frame clones, not every one. This table holds about 21,000 clones, around 72% found once. With respect to this clone: Its antigen is undetermined.

The CDR3 spans 16 residues. CDR1 is SGHTA and CDR2 is FQGNSA in the germline V gene. Trimming took 5 bases from V and 2 from J, leaving 13 bases between them. Before any sequencing was done, the ViraFEST assay used viral peptide pools to expand antigen-specific CD4+ T cells. Researchers isolated CD4+ T cells once less than 13 days of culture had elapsed. Each vaccine recipient was nucleocapsid antibody negative and had no prior SARS-CoV-2 infection. Sequenced material: CD4+ T cells from PBMCs cultured with HCoV-NL63 spike peptides, taken before COVID-19 vaccination. This sequence was found in a human donor who received a COVID-19 vaccine. This chain uses TRBV7-2 with TRBJ2-6; D call uncertain. This chain's CDR3 is CASSPRVATGANVLTF. The CDR3 coding sequence is TGTGCCAGCAGCCCTCGGGTCGCGACTGGGGCCAACGTCCTGACTTTC.